Detailed here is one TCR beta chain. The antigen it recognizes is unknown. No per-base quality is available; no much larger clone lies one base away. The library was made by the immunoSEQ multiplex PCR assay. The immuneACCESS repertoire file appears here via TCRdb, limited to in-frame rearrangements. These files lack a portion of the clones; in checked studies, under half of the deficit traces to unresolved V genes, and the cause of the others is not known. This sample is represented by about 380,000 clones; approximately 95% of them were singletons. 0.02% of the sample lies in the top ten. The CDR3 runs 16 residues from the cysteine to the phenylalanine. Only the CDR3 portion is preserved as DNA: 48 bases, with reading frame beginning at the first base. V loses 5 bases of germline sequence and J loses 3 bases, and the interval between the two ends is 16 bases. The germline V gene specifies SGHAT as CDR1 and FQNNGV as CDR2.

This specimen belongs to a study of shared T cell receptors in the human thymus listed by TCRdb under 2021. For the study in its entirety: The study examined how the human thymus generates shared, self-reactive T-cell receptor alpha chains.

The chain was built from TRBV11-2 and TRBJ2-2, with the D gene tentatively TRBD1 or TRBD2, based on 5 matching bases in each. This clonotype was obtained from a human donor. The sequencing input was thymocytes. The sequenced DNA: TGTGCCAGCAGCCACATCCGGGGCGGAGACACCGGGGAGCTGTTTTTT. Translation gives CASSHIRGGDTGELFF.